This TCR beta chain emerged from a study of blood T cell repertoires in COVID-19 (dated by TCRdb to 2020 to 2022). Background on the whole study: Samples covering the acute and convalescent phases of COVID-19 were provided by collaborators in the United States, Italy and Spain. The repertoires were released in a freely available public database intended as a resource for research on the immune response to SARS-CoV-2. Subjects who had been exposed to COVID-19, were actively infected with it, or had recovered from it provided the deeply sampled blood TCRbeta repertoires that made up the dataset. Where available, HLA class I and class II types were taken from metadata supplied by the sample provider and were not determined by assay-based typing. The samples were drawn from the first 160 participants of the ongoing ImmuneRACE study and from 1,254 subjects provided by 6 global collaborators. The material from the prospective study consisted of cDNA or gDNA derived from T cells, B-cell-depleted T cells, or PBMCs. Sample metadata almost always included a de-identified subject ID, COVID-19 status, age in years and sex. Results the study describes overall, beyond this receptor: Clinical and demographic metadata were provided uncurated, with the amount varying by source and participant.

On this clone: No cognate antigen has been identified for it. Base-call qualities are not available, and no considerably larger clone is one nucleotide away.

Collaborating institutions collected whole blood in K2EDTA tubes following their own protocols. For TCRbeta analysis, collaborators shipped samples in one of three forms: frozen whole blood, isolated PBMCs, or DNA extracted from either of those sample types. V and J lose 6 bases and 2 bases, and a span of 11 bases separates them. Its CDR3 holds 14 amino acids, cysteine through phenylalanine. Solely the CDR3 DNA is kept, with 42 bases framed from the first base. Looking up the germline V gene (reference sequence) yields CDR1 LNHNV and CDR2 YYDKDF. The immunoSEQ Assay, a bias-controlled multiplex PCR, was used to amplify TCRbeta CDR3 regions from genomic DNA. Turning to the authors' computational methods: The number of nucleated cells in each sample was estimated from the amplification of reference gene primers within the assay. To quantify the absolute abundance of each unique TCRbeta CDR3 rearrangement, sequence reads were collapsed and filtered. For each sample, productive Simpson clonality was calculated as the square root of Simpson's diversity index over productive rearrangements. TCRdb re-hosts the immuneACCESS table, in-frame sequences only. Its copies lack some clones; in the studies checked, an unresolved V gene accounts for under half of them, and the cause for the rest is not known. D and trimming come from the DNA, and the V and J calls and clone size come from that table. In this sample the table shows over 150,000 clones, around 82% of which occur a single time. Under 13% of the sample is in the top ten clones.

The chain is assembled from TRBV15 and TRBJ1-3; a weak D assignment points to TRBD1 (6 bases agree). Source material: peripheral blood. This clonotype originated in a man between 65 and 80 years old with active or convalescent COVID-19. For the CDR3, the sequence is CATSTYRAGNTIYF. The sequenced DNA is TGTGCCACCAGTACCTACAGGGCTGGAAACACCATATATTTT.